This TCR beta chain was documented in a study of blood T cells in healthy people across ages. Alongside a J-beta primer mix, a sample-barcoded 5' primer served in a second PCR lasting about 7 to 11 cycles. TCRdb re-derived calls from the 5' RACE reads in MiXCR, one entry per CDR3 protein. The sample has a few hundred thousand distinct CDR3 sequences; 25% to 30% are singletons. This clonotype was seen a few times. This CDR3 comprises 16 residues. Germline CDR1 reads SGHTA; CDR2 reads FQGNSA. V lost 2 bases and J lost 0; bases outside the gene matches: 4. Sequences were obtained from blood. The V gene is TRBV7-2, the J gene TRBJ2-1; 7 bases align to TRBD2. This TCR was recovered from a woman aged 70 to 79 in good health. In DNA, the CDR3 is TGTGCCAGCAGCTTAATCGGGGGGAGCTCCTACAATGAGCAGTTCTTC. Amino acids: CASSLIGGSSYNEQFF.